This T cell receptor beta chain emerged from a study of control samples from healthy donors and cancer patients. The assay was immunoSEQ multiplex PCR, and TCRdb's table has in-frame clones only and misses some. The data contain 100,000 to 150,000 clones, more than 80% of them singletons. The germline V gene encodes CDR1 SGHKS and CDR2 YYEKEE (reference sequence). The CDR3 is made up of 15 amino acids. Trimming cost V 4 bases and J 6 bases; bases outside gene matches: 11. This TCR came from a man between 40 and 49 years old in good health. The sequencing sample was made of blood. This chain connects TRBV5-5 to TRBJ2-3, with 7 bases aligning to TRBD1. The CDR3 spells CASSTSGTERDTQYF. The DNA for the CDR3 is TGTGCCAGCAGCACGTCCGGGACAGAGAGGGATACGCAGTATTTT.